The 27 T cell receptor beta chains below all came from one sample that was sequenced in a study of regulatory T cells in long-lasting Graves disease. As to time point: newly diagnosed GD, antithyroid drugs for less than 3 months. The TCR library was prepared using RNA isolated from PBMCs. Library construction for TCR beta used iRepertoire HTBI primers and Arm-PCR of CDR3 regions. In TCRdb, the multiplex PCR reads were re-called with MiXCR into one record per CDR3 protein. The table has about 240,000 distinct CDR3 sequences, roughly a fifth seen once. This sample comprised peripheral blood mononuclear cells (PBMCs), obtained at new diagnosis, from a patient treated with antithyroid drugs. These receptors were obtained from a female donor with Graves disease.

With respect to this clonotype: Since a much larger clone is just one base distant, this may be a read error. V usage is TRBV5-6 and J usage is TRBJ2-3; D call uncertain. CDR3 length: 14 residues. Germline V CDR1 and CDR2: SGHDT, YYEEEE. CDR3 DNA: TGTGCCGGCAGCCCCCGTGGCAGCACAGATACGCAGTATTTT. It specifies CAGSPRGSTDTQYF.

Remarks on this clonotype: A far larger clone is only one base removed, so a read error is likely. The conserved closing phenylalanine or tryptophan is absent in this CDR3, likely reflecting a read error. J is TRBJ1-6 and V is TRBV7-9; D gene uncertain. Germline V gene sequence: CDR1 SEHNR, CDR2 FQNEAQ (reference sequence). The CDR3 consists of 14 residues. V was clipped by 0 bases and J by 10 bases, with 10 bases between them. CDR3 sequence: CASSLAGTESPLHS. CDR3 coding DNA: TGTGCCAGCAGCTTAGCAGGCACGGAGTCACCCCTCCACTCT.

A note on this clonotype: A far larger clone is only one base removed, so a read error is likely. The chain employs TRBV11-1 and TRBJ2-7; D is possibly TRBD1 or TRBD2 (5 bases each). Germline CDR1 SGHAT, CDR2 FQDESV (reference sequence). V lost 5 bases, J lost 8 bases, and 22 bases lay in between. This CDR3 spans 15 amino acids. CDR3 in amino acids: CASSLASGGFHKQYF. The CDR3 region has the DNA TGTGCCAGCAGCCTCGCCTCTGGGGGATTCCACAAGCAGTACTTC.

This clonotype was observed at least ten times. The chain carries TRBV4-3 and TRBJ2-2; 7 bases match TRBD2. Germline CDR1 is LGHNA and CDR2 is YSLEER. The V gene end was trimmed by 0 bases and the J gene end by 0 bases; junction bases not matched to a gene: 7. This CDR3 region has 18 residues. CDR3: CASSQDVPSGTNTGELFF. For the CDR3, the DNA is TGCGCCAGCAGCCAAGATGTTCCAAGCGGGACGAACACCGGGGAGCTGTTTTTT.

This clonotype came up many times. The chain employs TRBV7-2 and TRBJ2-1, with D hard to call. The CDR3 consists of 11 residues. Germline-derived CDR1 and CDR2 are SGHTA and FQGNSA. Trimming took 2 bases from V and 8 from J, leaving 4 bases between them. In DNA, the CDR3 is TGTGCCAGCAGCTTAACAGATGAGCAGTTCTTC. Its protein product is CASSLTDEQFF.

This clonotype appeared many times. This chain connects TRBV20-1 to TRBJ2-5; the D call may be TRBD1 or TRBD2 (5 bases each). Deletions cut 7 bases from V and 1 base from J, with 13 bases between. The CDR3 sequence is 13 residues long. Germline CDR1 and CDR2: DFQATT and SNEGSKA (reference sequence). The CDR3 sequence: CSVRGDSQETQYF. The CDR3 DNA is TGCAGTGTTAGGGGAGACAGCCAAGAGACCCAGTACTTC.

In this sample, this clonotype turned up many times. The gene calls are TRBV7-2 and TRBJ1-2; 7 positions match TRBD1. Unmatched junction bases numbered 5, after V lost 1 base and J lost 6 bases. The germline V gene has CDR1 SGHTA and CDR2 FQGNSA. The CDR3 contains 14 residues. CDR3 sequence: CASSLENRGNGYTF. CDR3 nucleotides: TGTGCCAGCAGCTTAGAGAACAGGGGAAATGGCTACACCTTC. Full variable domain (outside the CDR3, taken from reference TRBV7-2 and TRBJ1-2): GAGVSQSPSNKVTEKGKDVELRCDPISGHTALYWYRQSLGQGLEFLIYFQGNSAPDKSGLPSDRFSAERTGGSVSTLTIQRTQQEDSAVYLCASSLENRGNGYTFGSGTRLTVV.

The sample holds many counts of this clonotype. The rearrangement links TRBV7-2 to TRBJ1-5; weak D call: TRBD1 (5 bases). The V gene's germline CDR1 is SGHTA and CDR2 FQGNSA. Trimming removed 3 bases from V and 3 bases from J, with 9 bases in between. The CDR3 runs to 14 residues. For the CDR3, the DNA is TGTGCCAGCAGCTTTCGGGGCTTCAATCAGCCCCAGCATTTT. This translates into CASSFRGFNQPQHF. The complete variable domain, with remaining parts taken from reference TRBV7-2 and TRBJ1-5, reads GAGVSQSPSNKVTEKGKDVELRCDPISGHTALYWYRQSLGQGLEFLIYFQGNSAPDKSGLPSDRFSAERTGGSVSTLTIQRTQQEDSAVYLCASSFRGFNQPQHFGDGTRLSIL.

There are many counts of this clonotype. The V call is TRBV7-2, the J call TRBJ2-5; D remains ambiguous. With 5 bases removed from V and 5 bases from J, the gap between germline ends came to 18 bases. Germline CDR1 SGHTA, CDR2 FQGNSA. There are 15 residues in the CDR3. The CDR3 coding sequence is TGTGCCAGCAGCAAAGGGTTAGCTTCGAGGGAGACCCAGTACTTC. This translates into CASSKGLASRETQYF.

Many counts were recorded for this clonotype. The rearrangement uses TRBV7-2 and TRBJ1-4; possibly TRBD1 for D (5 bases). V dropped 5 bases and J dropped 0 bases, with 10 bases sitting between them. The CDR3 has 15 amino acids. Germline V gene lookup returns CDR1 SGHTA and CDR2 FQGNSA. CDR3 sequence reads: CASSRSGTTNEKLFF. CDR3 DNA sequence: TGTGCCAGCAGCAGATCAGGGACAACTAATGAAAAACTGTTTTTT.

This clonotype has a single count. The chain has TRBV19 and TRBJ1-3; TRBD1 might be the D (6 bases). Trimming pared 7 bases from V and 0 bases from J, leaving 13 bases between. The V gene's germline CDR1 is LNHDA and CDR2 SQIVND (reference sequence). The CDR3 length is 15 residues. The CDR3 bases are TGTGCCAGTACCAATGGACAGAACTCTGGAAACACCATATATTTT. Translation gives CASTNGQNSGNTIYF. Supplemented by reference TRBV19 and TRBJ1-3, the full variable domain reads DGGITQSPKYLFRKEGQNVTLSCEQNLNHDAMYWYRQDPGQGLRLIYYSQIVNDFQKGDIAEGYSVSREKKESFPLTVTSAQKNPTAFYLCASTNGQNSGNTIYFGEGSWLTVV.

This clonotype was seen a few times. Here the CDR3 reads CASSSRGKDTGELFF. CDR3 DNA sequence: TGTGCCAGCAGTTCCCGGGGAAAGGACACCGGGGAGCTGTTTTTT. This chain links TRBV12-3 or TRBV12-4 with TRBJ2-2; D possibly corresponds to TRBD2 (5 bases). This CDR3 contains 15 residues. The ends were cut back, 4 bases at V and 3 bases at J, with 12 bases in the middle.

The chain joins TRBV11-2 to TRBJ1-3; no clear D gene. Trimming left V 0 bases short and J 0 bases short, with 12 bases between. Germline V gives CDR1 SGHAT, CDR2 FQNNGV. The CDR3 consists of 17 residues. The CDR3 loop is CASSLDPTDRSGNTIYF. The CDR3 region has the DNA TGTGCCAGCAGCTTAGACCCCACAGACCGCTCTGGAAACACCATATATTTT.

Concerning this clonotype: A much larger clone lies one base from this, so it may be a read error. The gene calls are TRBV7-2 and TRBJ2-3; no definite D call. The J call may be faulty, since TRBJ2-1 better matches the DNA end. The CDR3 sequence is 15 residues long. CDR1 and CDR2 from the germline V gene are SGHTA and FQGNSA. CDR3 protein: CASSLSWGRYNEQFF. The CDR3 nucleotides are TGTGCCAGCAGCTTAAGCTGGGGTCGGTACAATGAGCAGTTCTTC.

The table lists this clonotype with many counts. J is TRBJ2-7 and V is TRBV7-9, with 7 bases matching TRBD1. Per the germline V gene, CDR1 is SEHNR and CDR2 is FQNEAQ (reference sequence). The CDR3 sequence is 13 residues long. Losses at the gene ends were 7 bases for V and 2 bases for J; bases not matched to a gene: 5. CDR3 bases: TGTGCCAGCAACACAGGGGTTCCCTACGAGCAGTACTTC. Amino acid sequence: CASNTGVPYEQYF.

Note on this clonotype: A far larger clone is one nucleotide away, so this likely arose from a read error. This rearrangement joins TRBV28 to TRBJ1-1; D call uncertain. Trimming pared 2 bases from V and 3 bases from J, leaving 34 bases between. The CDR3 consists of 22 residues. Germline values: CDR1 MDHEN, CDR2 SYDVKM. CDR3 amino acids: CASSLMTGNSGRGVPMDTEAFF. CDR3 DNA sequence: TGTGCCAGCAGTTTAATGACGGGAAATTCGGGCAGAGGAGTTCCCATGGACACTGAAGCTTTCTTT.

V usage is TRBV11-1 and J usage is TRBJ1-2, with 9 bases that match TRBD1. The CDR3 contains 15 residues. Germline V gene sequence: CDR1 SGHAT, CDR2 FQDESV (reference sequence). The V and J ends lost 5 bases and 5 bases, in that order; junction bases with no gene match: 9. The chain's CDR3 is CASSRETGGLYGYTF. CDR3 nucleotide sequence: TGTGCCAGCAGCCGGGAGACAGGGGGACTTTATGGCTACACCTTC.

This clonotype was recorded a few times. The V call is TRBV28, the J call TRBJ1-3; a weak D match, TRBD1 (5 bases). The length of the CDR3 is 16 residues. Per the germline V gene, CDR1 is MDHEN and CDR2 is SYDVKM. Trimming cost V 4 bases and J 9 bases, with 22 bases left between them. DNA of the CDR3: TGTGCCAGCAGTTCCCGACTCAGGGTATCCACGGCCACCATATATTTT. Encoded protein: CASSSRLRVSTATIYF. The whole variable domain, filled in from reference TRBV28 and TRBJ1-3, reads DVKVTQSSRYLVKRTGEKVFLECVQDMDHENMFWYRQDPGLGLRLIYFSYDVKMKEKGDIPEGYSVSREKKERFSLILESASTNQTSMYLCASSSRLRVSTATIYFGEGSWLTVV.

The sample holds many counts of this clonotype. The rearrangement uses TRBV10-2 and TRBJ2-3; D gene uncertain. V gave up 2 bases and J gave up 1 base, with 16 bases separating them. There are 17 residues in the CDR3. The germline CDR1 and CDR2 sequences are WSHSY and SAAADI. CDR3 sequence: CASSEVDASWGTDTQYF. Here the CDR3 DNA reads TGCGCCAGCAGTGAGGTAGACGCTTCCTGGGGCACAGATACGCAGTATTTT.

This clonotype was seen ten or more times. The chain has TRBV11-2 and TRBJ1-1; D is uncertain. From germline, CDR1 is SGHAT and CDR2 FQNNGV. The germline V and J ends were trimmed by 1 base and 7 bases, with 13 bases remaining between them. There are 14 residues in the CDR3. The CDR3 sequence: CASSLVSLDGEAFF. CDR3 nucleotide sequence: TGTGCCAGCAGCTTAGTAAGTCTGGACGGTGAAGCTTTCTTT.

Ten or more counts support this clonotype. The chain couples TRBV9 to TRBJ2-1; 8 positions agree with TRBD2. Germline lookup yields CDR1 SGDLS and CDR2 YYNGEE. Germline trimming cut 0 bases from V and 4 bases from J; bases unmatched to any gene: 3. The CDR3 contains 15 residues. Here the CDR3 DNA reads TGTGCCAGCAGCGTAGTCGGGGGGGTATACAATGAGCAGTTCTTC. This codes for CASSVVGGVYNEQFF.

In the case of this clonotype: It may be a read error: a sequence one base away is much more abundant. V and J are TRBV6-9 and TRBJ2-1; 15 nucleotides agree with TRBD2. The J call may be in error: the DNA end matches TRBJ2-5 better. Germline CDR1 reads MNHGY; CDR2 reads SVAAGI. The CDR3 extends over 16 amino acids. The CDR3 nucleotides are TGTGTCAGCAGTTACTCTGGACTAGCGGGAGGGGAGACCCAGTACTTC. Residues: CVSSYSGLAGGETQYF.

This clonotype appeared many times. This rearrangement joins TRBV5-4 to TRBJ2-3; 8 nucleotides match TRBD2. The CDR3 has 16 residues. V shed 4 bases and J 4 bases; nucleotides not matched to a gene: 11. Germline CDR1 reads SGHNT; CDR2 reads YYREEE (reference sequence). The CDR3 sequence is CASSARGGTRPDTQYF. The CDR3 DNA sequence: TGTGCCAGCAGCGCCCGAGGAGGGACTAGGCCAGATACGCAGTATTTT. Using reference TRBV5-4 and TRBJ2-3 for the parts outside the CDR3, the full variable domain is ETGVTQSPTHLIKTRGQQVTLRCSSQSGHNTVSWYQQALGQGPQFIFQYYREEENGRGNFPPRFSGLQFPNYSSELNVNALELDDSALYLCASSARGGTRPDTQYFGPGTRLTVL.

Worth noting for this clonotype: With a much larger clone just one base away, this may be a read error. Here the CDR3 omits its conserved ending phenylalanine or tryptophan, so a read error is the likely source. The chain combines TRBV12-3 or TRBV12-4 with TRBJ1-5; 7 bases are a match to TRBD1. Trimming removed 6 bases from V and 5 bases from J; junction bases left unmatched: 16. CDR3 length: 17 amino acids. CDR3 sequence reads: CASSLPRQGELDQPQHS. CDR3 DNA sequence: TGTGCCAGCAGCTTGCCGAGACAGGGCGAGTTGGATCAGCCCCAGCATTCT.

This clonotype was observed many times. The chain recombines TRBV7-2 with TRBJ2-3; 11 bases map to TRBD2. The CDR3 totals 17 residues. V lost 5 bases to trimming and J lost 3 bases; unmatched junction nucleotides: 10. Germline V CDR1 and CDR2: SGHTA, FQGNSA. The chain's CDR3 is CASSLNSGGAMTDTQYF. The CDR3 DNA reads TGTGCCAGCAGCCTCAATAGCGGGGGGGCCATGACAGATACGCAGTATTTT.

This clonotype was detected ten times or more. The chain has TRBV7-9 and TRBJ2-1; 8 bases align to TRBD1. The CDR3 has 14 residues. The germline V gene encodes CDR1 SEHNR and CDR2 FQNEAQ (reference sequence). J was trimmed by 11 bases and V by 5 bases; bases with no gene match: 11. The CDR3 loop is CASSVRDRFDKQFF. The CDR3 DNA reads TGTGCCAGCAGCGTCCGGGACAGGTTTGACAAGCAGTTCTTC.

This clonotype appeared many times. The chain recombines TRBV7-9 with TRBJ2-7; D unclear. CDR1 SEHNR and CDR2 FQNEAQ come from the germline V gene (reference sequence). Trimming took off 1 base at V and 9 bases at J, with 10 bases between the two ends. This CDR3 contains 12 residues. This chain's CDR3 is CASSLGVGWQYF. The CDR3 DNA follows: TGTGCCAGCAGCTTAGGTGTAGGTTGGCAGTACTTC.